This T cell receptor (beta chain) was documented in a study of CD8 T cells in ankylosing spondylitis. Study-level results: Disease-linked clones reportedly showed significant enrichment in matched ankylosing spondylitis synovial fluid. It appeared that ankylosing spondylitis blood was characterized by a TCR beta motif of several highly homologous variants.

Notes on this clonotype: The antigen is undetermined.

TCRdb reprocessed the 5' RACE reads via MiXCR and lists one record per CDR3 protein. This table has 190,000 or so distinct CDR3 sequences, 10% to 15% appearing once. Sequenced input: blood, either unsorted or a sorted T cell fraction (not recorded which). The sequence was collected from a male donor with ankylosing spondylitis or in good health (not recorded which).

The CDR3: CASSLYQGATGELFF. CDR3 DNA sequence: TGTGCCAGCAGTTTATATCAGGGGGCCACCGGGGAGCTGTTTTTT. The chain links TRBV12-3 or TRBV12-4 to TRBJ2-2; 8 nucleotides agree with TRBD1. CDR3 length: 15 amino acids. V shed 2 bases and J 4 bases; nucleotides not matched to a gene: 3.